Each of the 10 T cell receptor beta chains below was sequenced from the same sample in a study of CD8+CD57+ T cells in acquired aplastic anemia. The use of genomic DNA as template underpinned the TCR beta VDJ and CDR3 profiling. Each CDR3 protein is one row after TCRdb ran MiXCR on the reads. The top ten clones hold around 45% of a sample with about 190,000 distinct CDR3 sequences, 55% to 70% of them seen once. Sequencing used sorted CD4+, CD8+, or CD8+CD57+ T cells (not recorded which) from PBMCs. All receptors come from a human donor with severe aplastic anemia or a healthy control (not recorded which).

This rearrangement joins TRBV20-1 to TRBJ1-1, with 9 positions matching TRBD1. The junction had 3 bases not matched to a gene; V was cut back by 3 bases and J by 4 bases. The length of the CDR3 is 13 residues. The germline V gene encodes CDR1 DFQATT and CDR2 SNEGSKA (reference sequence). CDR3 DNA: TGCAGTGCTAGGGGGGACAGGGCCACTGAAGCTTTCTTT. Translation gives CSARGDRATEAFF.

The V and J genes are TRBV19 and TRBJ2-2, with 7 bases identical to TRBD2. The CDR3 sequence is 14 residues long. V gave up 10 bases and J gave up 3 bases; unmatched junction bases: 8. Germline CDR1 LNHDA, CDR2 SQIVND (reference sequence). CDR3 nucleotides: TGTGCCACTATAGCGGGCGCCTACACCGGGGAGCTGTTTTTT. It yields the protein CATIAGAYTGELFF.

CDR3 amino acids: CASSRTGGTGGYTGELFF. CDR3 DNA sequence: TGTGCCAGCAGCAGGACAGGGGGGACAGGGGGTTACACCGGGGAGCTGTTTTTT. The V and J genes are TRBV7-9 and TRBJ2-2; TRBD1 aligns across 11 bases. The CDR3 is 18 amino acids. J gave up 3 bases and V 5 bases, and 11 bases lay outside the gene matches. Per the germline V gene, CDR1 is SEHNR and CDR2 is FQNEAQ (reference sequence).

This clonotype has ten or more counts. V is TRBV30 and J is TRBJ2-7, with 9 bases lining up with TRBD1. Germline values: CDR1 GTSNPN, CDR2 SVGIG (reference sequence). Trimming cost V 7 bases and J 6 bases; bases outside gene matches: 10. The CDR3 consists of 13 residues. CDR3 sequence (DNA): TGTGCCTCCTCCCGGGGACAGGGATCCGAGCAGTACTTC. Protein sequence: CASSRGQGSEQYF.

A single count supports this clonotype. This chain connects TRBV7-9 to TRBJ2-6, with D possibly being TRBD1 (6 bases). The CDR3 contains 16 residues. V gave up 0 bases and J gave up 0 bases, with 6 bases separating them. Germline V CDR1 and CDR2: SEHNR, FQNEAQ (reference sequence). CDR3 amino acids: CASSLAGGSGANVLTF. The CDR3 bases are TGTGCCAGCAGCTTAGCAGGGGGCTCTGGGGCCAACGTCCTGACTTTC. Based on the CDR3 plus reference TRBV7-9 and TRBJ2-6, the full variable domain is DTGVSQNPRHKITKRGQNVTFRCDPISEHNRLYWYRQTLGQGPEFLTYFQNEAQLEKSRLLSDRFSAERPKGSFSTLEIQRTEQGDSAMYLCASSLAGGSGANVLTFGAGSRLTVL.

The sample holds many counts of this clonotype. The chain recombines TRBV29-1 with TRBJ2-7; 10 positions match TRBD1. CDR1 is SQVTM and CDR2 is ANQGSEA in the germline V gene. This CDR3 region has 11 residues. With 6 bases clipped from V and 6 bases from J, the junction kept 2 bases outside the gene matches. CDR3 coding DNA: TGCAGCGTAGGGACAGGGGTCGAGCAGTACTTC. Translation: CSVGTGVEQYF.

The J gene is TRBJ2-3, the V gene TRBV29-1; tentatively, D is TRBD2 (6 bases). Germline V gene data show CDR1 as SQVTM and CDR2 as ANQGSEA. This CDR3 is built from 12 residues. Trimming left V 7 bases short and J 2 bases short, with 10 bases between. The CDR3 sequence is CSGGVTTDTQYF. CDR3 bases: TGCAGCGGCGGGGTAACCACAGATACGCAGTATTTT.

This clonotype is classed as medium-sized. The chain employs TRBV15 and TRBJ2-7; 11 bases are shared with TRBD2. The CDR3 length is 15 residues. Looked up from germline, CDR1 is LNHNV and CDR2 is YYDKDF (reference sequence). Unmatched junction bases numbered 2, after V lost 1 base and J lost 3 bases. The CDR3: CATSRVTSGDYEQYF. The CDR3 DNA reads TGTGCCACCAGCAGAGTGACTAGCGGGGACTACGAGCAGTACTTC.

The chain is built from TRBV30 and TRBJ1-1; TRBD1 matches 8 bases. Germline V lookup: CDR1 GTSNPN, CDR2 SVGIG (reference sequence). V was clipped by 3 bases and J by 6 bases; unmatched bases: 6. This CDR3 comprises 13 residues. CDR3 bases: TGTGCCTGGAGCCAGGGGGCGGGCGCTGAAGCTTTCTTT. It encodes CAWSQGAGAEAFF.

This clonotype was seen only a few times. The chain recombines TRBV9 with TRBJ2-7; 7 positions agree with TRBD1. V lost 3 bases and J lost 6; bases outside the gene matches: 3. The CDR3 extends over 12 amino acids. CDR1 and CDR2 from the germline V gene are SGDLS and YYNGEE. The DNA of the CDR3 is TGTGCCAGCAGCGCCACAGGGGTCGAGCAGTACTTC. It specifies CASSATGVEQYF. Supplemented by reference TRBV9 and TRBJ2-7, the full variable domain reads DSGVTQTPKHLITATGQRVTLRCSPRSGDLSVYWYQQSLDQGLQFLIQYYNGEERAKGNILERFSAQQFPDLHSELNLSSLELGDSALYFCASSATGVEQYFGPGTRLTVT.